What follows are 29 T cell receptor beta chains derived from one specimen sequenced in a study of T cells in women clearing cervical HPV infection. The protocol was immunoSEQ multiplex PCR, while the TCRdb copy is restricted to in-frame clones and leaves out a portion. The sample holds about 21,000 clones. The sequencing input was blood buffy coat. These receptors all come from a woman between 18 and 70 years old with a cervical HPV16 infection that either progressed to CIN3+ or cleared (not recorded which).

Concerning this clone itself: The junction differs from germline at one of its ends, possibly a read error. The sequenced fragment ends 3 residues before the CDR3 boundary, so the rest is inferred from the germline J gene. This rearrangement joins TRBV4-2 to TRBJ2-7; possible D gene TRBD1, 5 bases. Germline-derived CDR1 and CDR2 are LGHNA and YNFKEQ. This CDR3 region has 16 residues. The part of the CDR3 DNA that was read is TGCGCCAGCAGCCAAGATCAGGGATCAGGTTCCTACGAG. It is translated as CASSQDQGSGSYE. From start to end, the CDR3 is CASSQDQGSGSYEQYF.

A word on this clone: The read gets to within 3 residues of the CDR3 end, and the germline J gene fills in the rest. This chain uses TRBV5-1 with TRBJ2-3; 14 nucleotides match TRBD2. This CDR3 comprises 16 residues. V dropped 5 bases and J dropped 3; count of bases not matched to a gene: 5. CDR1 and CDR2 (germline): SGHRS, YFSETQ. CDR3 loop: CASRATSGRGTDTQYF. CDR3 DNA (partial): TGCGCCAGCAGGGCGACTAGCGGGAGGGGAACAGATACG.

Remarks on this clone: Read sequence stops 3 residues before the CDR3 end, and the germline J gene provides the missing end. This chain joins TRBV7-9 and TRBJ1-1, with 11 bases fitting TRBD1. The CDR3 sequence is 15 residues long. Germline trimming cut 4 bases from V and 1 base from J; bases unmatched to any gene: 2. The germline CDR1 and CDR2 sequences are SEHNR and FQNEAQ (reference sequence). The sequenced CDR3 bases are TGTGCCAGCAGCTGGGGGACAGGGGGGAACACTGAA. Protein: CASSWGTGGNTE. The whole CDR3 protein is CASSWGTGGNTEAFF.

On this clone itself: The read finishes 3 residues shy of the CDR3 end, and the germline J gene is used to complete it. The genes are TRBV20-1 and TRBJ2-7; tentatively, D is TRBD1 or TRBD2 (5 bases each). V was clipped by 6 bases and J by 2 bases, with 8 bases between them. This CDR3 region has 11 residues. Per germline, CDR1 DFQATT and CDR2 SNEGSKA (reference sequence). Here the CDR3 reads CSAEDTYEQYF. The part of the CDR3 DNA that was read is TGCAGTGCGGAGGACACCTACGAG.

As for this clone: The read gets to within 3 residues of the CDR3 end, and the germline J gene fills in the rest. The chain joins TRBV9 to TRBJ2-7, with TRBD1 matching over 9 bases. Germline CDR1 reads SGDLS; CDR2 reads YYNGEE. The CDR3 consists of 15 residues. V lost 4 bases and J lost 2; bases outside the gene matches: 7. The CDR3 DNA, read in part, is TGTGCCAGCAGCCCCGGGACAGGGTATACCTACGAG. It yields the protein CASSPGTGYTYE. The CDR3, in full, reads CASSPGTGYTYEQYF.

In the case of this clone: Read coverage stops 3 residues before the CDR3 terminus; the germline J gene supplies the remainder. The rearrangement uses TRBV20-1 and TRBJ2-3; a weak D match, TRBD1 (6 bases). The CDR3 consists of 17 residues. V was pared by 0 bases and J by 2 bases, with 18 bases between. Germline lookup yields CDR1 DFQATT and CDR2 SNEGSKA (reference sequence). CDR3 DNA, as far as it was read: TGCAGTGCTAGAGACCCACTGGGGGCAGGAATCACAGATACG. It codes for CSARDPLGAGITDT. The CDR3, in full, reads CSARDPLGAGITDTQYF.

The CDR3: CASSLDPSRSHLPQHF. The covered CDR3 bases are TGTGCCAGCAGTTTAGACCCAAGCCGAAGTCATCTGCCC. J is TRBJ1-5 and V is TRBV12-3 or TRBV12-4; the D is unclear. The read gets to within 3 residues of the CDR3 end, and the germline J gene fills in the rest. V was shortened by 1 base and J by 9 bases, with 19 bases between the two germline ends. This CDR3 contains 16 residues.

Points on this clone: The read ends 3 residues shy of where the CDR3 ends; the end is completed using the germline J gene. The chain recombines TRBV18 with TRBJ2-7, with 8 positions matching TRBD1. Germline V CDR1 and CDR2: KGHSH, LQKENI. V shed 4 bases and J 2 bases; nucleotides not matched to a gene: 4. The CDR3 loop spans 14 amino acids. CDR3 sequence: CASSHETGAYEQYF. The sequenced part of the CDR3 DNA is TGTGCCAGCTCACACGAGACAGGGGCCTACGAG.

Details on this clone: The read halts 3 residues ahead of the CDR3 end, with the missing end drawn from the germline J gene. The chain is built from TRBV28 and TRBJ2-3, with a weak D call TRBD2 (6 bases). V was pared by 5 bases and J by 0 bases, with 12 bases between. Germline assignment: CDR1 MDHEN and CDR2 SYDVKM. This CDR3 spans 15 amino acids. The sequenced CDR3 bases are TGTGCCAGCAGTACGACCGGGACTAGCACAGATACG. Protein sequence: CASSTTGTSTDT. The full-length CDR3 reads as CASSTTGTSTDTQYF.

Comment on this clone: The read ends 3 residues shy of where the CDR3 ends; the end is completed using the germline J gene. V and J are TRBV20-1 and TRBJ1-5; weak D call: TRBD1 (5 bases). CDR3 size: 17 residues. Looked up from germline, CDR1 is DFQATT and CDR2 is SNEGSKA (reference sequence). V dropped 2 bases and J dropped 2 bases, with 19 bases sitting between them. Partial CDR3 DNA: TGCAGTGCTAGACGGGCAGGGTTGAGTGCTGGCAATCAGCCC. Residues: CSARRAGLSAGNQP. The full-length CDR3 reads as CSARRAGLSAGNQPQHF.

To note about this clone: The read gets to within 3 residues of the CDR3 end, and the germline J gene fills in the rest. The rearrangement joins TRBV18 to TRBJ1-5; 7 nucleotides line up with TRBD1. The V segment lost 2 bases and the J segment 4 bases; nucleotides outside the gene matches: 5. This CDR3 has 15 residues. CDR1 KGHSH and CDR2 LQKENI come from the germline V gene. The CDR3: CASSPERQGNQPQHF. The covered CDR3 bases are TGTGCCAGCTCACCAGAAAGACAGGGTAATCAGCCC.

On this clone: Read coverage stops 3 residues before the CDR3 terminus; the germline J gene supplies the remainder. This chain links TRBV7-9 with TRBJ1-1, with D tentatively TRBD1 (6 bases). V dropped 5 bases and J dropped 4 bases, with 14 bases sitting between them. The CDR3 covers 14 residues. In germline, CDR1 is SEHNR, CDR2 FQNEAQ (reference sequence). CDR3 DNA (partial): TGTGCCAGCAGCCTCAGGGGAGGCGGCACTGAA. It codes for CASSLRGGGTE. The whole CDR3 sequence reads CASSLRGGGTEAFF.

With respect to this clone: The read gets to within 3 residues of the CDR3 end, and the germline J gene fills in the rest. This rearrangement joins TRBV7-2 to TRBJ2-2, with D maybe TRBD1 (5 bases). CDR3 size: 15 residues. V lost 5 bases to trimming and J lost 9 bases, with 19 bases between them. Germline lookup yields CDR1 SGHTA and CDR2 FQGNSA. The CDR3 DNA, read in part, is TGTGCCAGCAGCGCAACTTCAGGGTGGGCCAGGGAG. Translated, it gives CASSATSGWARE. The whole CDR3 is CASSATSGWARELFF.

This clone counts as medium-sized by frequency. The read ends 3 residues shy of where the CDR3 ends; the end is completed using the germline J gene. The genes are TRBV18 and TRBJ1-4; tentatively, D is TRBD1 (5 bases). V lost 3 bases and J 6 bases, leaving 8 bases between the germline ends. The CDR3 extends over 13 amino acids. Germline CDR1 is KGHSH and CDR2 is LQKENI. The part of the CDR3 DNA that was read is TGTGCCAGCTCACCGGCCAGGGATGAAAAA. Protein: CASSPARDEK. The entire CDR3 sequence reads CASSPARDEKLFF.

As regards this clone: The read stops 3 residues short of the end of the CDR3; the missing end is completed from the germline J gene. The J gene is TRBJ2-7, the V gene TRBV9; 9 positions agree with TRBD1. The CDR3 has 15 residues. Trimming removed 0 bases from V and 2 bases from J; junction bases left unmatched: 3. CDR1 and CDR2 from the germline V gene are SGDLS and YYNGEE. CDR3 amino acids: CASSVGGQGPYEQYF. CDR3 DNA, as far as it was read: TGTGCCAGCAGCGTAGGGGGACAGGGTCCCTACGAG.

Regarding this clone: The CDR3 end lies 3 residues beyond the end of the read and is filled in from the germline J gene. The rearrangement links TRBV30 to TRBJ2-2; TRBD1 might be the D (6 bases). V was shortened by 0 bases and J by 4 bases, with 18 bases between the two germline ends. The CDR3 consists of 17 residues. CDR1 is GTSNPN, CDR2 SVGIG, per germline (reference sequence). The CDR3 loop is CAWSVLGGPFGTGELFF. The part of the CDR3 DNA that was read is TGTGCCTGGAGTGTACTTGGGGGCCCCTTTGGCACCGGGGAG.

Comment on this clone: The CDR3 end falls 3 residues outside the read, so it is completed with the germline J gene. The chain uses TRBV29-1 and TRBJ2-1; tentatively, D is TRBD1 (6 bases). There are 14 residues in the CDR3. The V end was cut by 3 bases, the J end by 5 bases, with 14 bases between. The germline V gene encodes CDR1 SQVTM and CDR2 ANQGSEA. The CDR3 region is CSVESQGYNNEQFF. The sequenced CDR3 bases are TGCAGCGTTGAGTCGCAGGGGTATAACAATGAG.

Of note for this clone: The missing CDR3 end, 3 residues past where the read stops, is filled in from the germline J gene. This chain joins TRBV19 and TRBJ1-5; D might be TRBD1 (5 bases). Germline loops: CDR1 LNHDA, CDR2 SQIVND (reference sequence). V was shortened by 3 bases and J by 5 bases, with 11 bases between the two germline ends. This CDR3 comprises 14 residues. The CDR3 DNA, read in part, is TGTGCCAGTAGTATCACAACGGGGGATCAGCCC. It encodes CASSITTGDQP. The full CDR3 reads CASSITTGDQPQHF.

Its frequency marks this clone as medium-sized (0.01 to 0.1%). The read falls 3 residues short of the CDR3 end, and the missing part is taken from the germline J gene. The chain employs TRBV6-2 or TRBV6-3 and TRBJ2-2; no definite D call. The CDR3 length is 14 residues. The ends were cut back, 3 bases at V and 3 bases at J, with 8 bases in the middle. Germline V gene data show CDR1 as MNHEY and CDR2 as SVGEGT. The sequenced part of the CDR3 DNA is TGTGCCAGCAGTTATATCCCTGACACCGGGGAG. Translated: CASSYIPDTGE. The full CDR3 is CASSYIPDTGELFF.

The CDR3 reads CASSPSSGIPAADYTF. The sequenced part of the CDR3 DNA is TGTGCCAGCTCACCCTCTAGCGGGATCCCCGCCGCCGAC. The chain joins TRBV18 to TRBJ1-2; unclear D gene. Read coverage stops 3 residues before the CDR3 terminus; the germline J gene supplies the remainder. This CDR3 region has 16 residues. Germline V lookup: CDR1 KGHSH, CDR2 LQKENI.

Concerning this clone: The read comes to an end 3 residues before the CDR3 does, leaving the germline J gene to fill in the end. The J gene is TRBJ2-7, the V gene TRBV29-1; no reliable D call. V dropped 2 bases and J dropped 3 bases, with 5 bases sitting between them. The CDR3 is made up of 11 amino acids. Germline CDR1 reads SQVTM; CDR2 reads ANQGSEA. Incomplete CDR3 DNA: TGCAGCGTTGAAATCCGCTACGAG. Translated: CSVEIRYE. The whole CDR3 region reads CSVEIRYEQYF.

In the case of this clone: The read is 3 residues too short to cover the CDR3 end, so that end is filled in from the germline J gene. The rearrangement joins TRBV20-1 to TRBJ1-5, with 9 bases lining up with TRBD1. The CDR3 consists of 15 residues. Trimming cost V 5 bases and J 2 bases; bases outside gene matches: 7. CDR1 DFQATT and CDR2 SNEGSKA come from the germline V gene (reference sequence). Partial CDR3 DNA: TGCAGTGCTCCCCCCCGGACAGGGGGCAATCAGCCC. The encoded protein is CSAPPRTGGNQP. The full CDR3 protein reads CSAPPRTGGNQPQHF.

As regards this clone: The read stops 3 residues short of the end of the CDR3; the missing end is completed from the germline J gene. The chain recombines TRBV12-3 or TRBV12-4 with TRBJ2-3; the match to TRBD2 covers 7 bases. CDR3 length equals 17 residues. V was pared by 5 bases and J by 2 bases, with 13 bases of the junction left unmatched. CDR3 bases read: TGTGCCAGCAGTCCTACGAACGGAGGGACTATCACAGATACG. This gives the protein CASSPTNGGTITDT. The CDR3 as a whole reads CASSPTNGGTITDTQYF.

Partial CDR3 DNA: TGTGCCAGCAGCCCCCAGGGACAGGGGACCGGGGAG. Its translation: CASSPQGQGTGE. The whole CDR3 protein is CASSPQGQGTGELFF. The V gene is TRBV11-3, the J gene TRBJ2-2; 10 bases line up with TRBD1. The read is 3 residues too short to cover the CDR3 end, so that end is filled in from the germline J gene. V shed 5 bases and J 5 bases; nucleotides not matched to a gene: 5. The CDR3 runs 15 residues. CDR1 is SGHNT and CDR2 is YENEEA in the germline V gene.

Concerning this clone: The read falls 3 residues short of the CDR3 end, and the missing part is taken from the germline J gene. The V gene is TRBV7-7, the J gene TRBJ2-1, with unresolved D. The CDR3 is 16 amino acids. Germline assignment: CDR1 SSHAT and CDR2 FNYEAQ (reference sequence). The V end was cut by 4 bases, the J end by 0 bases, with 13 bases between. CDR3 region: CASSSGPSPSYNEQFF. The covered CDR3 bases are TGTGCCAGCAGCTCAGGCCCTTCCCCCTCCTACAATGAG.

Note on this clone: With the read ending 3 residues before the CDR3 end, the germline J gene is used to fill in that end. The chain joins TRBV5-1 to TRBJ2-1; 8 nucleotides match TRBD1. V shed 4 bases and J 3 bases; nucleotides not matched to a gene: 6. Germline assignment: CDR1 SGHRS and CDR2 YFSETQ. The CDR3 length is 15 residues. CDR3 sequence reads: CASSVGTGNYNEQFF. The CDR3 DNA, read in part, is TGCGCCAGCAGCGTGGGGACAGGAAACTACAATGAG.

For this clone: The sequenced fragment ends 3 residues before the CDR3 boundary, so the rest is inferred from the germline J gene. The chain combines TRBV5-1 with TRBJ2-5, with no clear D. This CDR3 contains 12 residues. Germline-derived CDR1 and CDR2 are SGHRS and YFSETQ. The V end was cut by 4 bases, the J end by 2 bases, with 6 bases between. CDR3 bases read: TGCGCCAGCAGCCGCTATCAAGAGACC. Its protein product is CASSRYQET. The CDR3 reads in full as CASSRYQETQYF.

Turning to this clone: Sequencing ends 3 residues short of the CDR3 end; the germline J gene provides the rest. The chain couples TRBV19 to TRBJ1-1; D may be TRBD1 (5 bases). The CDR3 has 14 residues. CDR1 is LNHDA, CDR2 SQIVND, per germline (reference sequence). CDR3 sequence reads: CASSAGGWGTEAFF. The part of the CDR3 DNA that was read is TGTGCCAGTAGCGCCGGGGGGTGGGGAACAGAA.

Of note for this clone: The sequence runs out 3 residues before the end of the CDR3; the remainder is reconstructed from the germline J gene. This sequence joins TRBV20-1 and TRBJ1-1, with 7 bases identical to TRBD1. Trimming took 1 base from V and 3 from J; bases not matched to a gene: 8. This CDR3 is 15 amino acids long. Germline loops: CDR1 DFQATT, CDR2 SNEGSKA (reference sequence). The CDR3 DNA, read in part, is TGCAGTGCTAGAGGGCACAGGGGTGGGGACACTGAA. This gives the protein CSARGHRGGDTE. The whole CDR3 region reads CSARGHRGGDTEAFF.